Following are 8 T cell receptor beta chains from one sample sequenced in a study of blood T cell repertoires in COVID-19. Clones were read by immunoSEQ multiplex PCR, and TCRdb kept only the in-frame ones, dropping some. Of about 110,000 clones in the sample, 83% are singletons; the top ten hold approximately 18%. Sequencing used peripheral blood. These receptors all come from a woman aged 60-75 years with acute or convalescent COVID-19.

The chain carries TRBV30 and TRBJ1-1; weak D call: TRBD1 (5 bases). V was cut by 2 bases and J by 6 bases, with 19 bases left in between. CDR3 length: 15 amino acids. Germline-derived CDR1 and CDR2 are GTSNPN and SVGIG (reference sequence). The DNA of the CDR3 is TGTGCCTGGAGTTTTTCGGGCAGGGAGGCCTCTGAAGCTTTCTTT. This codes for CAWSFSGREASEAFF.

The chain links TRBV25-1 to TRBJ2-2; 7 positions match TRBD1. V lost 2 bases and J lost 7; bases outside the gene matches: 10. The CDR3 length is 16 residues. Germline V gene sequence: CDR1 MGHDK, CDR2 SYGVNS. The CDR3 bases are TGTGCCAGCAGTGAAAGGAGAGGGGGCTCGAGCGGGGAGCTGTTTTTT. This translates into CASSERRGGSSGELFF.

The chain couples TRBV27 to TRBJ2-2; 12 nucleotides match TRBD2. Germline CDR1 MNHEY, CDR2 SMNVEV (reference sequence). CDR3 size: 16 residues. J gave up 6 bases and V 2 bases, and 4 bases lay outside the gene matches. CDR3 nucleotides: TGTGCCAGCAGTTTACTAGCGGGAGGGCCTCCCGGGGAGCTGTTTTTT. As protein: CASSLLAGGPPGELFF.

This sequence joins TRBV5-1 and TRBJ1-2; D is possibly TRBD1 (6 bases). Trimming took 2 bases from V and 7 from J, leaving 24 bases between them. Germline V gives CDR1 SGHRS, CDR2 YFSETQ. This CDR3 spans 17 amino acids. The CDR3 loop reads CASSFYDRLERGGGYTF. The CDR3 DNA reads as TGCGCCAGCAGCTTCTATGACAGGCTCGAACGAGGAGGTGGCTACACCTTC.

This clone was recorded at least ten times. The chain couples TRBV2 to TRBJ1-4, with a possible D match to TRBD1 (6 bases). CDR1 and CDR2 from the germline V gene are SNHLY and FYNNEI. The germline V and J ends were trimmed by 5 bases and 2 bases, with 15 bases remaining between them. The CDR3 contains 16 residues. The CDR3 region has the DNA TGTGCCAGCAGTCTCGACACCCAGGGGACTAATGAAAAACTGTTTTTT. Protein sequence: CASSLDTQGTNEKLFF.

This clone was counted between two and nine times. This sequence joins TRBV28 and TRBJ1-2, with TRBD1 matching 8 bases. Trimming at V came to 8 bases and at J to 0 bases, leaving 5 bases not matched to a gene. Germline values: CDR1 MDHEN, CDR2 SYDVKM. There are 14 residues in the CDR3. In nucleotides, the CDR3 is TGTGCCAGCGGGTTGGGACAGGCTAACTATGGCTACACCTTC. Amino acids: CASGLGQANYGYTF.

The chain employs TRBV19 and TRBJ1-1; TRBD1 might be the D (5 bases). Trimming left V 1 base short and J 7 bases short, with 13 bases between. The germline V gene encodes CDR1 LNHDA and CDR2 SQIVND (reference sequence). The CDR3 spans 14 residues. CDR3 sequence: CASSIVGGAGEAFF. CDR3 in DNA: TGTGCCAGTAGTATAGTTGGAGGGGCGGGTGAAGCTTTCTTT.

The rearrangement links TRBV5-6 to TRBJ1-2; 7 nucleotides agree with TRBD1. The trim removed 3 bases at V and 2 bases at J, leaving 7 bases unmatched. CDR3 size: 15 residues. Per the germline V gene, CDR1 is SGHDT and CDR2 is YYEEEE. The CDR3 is CASSYETGLNYGYTF. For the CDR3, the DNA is TGTGCCAGCAGCTACGAGACAGGGCTAAACTATGGCTACACCTTC.